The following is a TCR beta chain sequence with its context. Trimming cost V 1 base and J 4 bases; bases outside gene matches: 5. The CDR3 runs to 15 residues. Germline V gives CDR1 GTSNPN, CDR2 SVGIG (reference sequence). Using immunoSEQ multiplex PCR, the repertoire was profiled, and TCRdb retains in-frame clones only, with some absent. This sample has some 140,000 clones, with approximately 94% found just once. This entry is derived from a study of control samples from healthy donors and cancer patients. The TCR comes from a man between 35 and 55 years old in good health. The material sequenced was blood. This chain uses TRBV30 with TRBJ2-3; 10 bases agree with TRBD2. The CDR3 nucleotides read TGTGCCTGGAGTGCCCTAGCGGGGGCCGCAGATACGCAGTATTTT. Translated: CAWSALAGAADTQYF.